These 24 T cell receptor beta chains were all obtained from the same sample, sequenced in a study of OX40 agonist ivuxolimab in advanced cancers. The data were produced by immunoSEQ multiplex PCR, yet TCRdb's version contains in-frame clones alone and is incomplete. The sample lists some 64,000 clones, over 80% occurring once. The specimen was CD4+ or CD8+ T cells sorted from blood, collected in a trial of the OX40 agonist ivuxolimab. The receptors come from an adult with an advanced solid tumor such as melanoma, head and neck, liver or kidney cancer.

This clone occurred once. V is TRBV10-3 and J is TRBJ2-3, with D perhaps assigned TRBD1 or TRBD2 (5 bases each). The CDR3 spans 14 residues. V was shortened by 10 bases and J by 0 bases, with 14 bases between the two germline ends. Germline V gene lookup returns CDR1 ENHRY and CDR2 SYGVKD. The CDR3 loop reads CATYRGRSTDTQYF. Written as DNA, the CDR3 is TGTGCCACGTACCGGGGCCGTAGCACAGATACGCAGTATTTT.

This clone was counted a few times. This rearrangement joins TRBV29-1 to TRBJ2-2; the match to TRBD1 covers 7 bases. The ends lost 6 bases at V and 4 bases at J; junction bases unmatched: 8. Germline V lookup: CDR1 SQVTM, CDR2 ANQGSEA. The CDR3 consists of 14 residues. In nucleotides, the CDR3 is TGCAGCGTATCCGTGACAGGGCCCACCGGGGAGCTGTTTTTT. Residues: CSVSVTGPTGELFF.

The chain has TRBV4-2 and TRBJ1-2; no clear D. The CDR3 has 15 residues. V shed 0 bases and J shed 8 bases, with 16 bases lying between them. Germline CDR1 reads LGHNA; CDR2 reads YNFKEQ. CDR3 in amino acids: CASSQDLTPEVGYTF. CDR3 DNA sequence: TGTGCCAGCAGCCAAGATCTAACACCCGAGGTGGGCTACACCTTC.

This chain links TRBV10-3 with TRBJ2-7, with 11 bases fitting TRBD1. CDR3 length: 13 amino acids. J was trimmed by 7 bases and V by 10 bases; bases with no gene match: 9. Germline V gene lookup returns CDR1 ENHRY and CDR2 SYGVKD. For the CDR3, the DNA is TGTGCCAACAGAGGACAGGGGGCGCAGGAGCAGTACTTC. This sequence encodes CANRGQGAQEQYF.

The V call is TRBV28, the J call TRBJ2-1, with 9 bases that match TRBD2. This CDR3 is built from 13 residues. J gave up 8 bases and V 5 bases, and 4 bases lay outside the gene matches. CDR1 is MDHEN, CDR2 SYDVKM, per germline. This CDR3 is CASSVAGVDEQFF. DNA of the CDR3: TGTGCCAGCAGTGTAGCGGGAGTGGATGAGCAGTTCTTC. The full variable domain, in which reference TRBV28 and TRBJ2-1 provide the parts outside the CDR3, is DVKVTQSSRYLVKRTGEKVFLECVQDMDHENMFWYRQDPGLGLRLIYFSYDVKMKEKGDIPEGYSVSREKKERFSLILESASTNQTSMYLCASSVAGVDEQFFGPGTRLTVL.

This rearrangement joins TRBV28 to TRBJ2-7; D may be TRBD2 (6 bases). The CDR3 consists of 14 residues. Germline V gives CDR1 MDHEN, CDR2 SYDVKM. Trimming took 6 bases from V and 0 from J, leaving 12 bases between them. CDR3 DNA: TGTGCCAGCAGCGGCGGCGGGGTCTCCTACGAGCAGTACTTC. Amino acid sequence: CASSGGGVSYEQYF.

The chain combines TRBV27 with TRBJ1-5; D unresolved. CDR1 and CDR2 (germline): MNHEY, SMNVEV (reference sequence). The CDR3 contains 13 residues. Trimming cost V 3 bases and J 5 bases, with 8 bases left between them. In nucleotides, the CDR3 is TGTGCCAGCAGTTTCAACAGAGATCAGCCCCAGCATTTT. This codes for CASSFNRDQPQHF.

V gene TRBV6-6 combines with J gene TRBJ1-1; TRBD1 matches 8 bases. The CDR3 is made up of 14 amino acids. Germline-derived CDR1 and CDR2 are MNHNY and SVGAGI (reference sequence). V shed 5 bases and J 1 base; nucleotides not matched to a gene: 3. This chain's CDR3 is CASSPGTGNTEAFF. The CDR3 coding sequence is TGTGCCAGCAGTCCCGGGACAGGGAACACTGAAGCTTTCTTT.

This chain links TRBV21-1 with TRBJ2-7; the table names TRBD2, a call not compared with the DNA. TRBV21-1 is assigned pseudogene status. This CDR3 region has 11 residues. The chain's CDR3 is CASEISYEQYF. The CDR3 DNA is TGTGCCAGCGAGATTTCCTACGAGCAGTACTTC.

The chain links TRBV5-4 to TRBJ2-3; 10 nucleotides line up with TRBD1. The CDR3 covers 14 residues. V was clipped by 4 bases and J by 6 bases; unmatched bases: 5. Germline V gene sequence: CDR1 SGHNT, CDR2 YYREEE (reference sequence). CDR3 sequence: CASSPDRGEDTQYF. The CDR3 DNA reads TGTGCCAGCAGCCCGGACAGGGGGGAGGATACGCAGTATTTT.

The sample holds one count of this clone. The chain employs TRBV28 and TRBJ2-7; D may be TRBD1 (6 bases). There are 14 residues in the CDR3. Germline V gene data show CDR1 as MDHEN and CDR2 as SYDVKM. With 6 bases removed from V and 7 bases from J, the gap between germline ends came to 19 bases. The DNA of the CDR3 is TGTGCCAGCAGACCACAGGGAGCGTCTCAAGAGCAGTACTTC. It codes for CASRPQGASQEQYF. The complete variable domain, with remaining parts taken from reference TRBV28 and TRBJ2-7, reads DVKVTQSSRYLVKRTGEKVFLECVQDMDHENMFWYRQDPGLGLRLIYFSYDVKMKEKGDIPEGYSVSREKKERFSLILESASTNQTSMYLCASRPQGASQEQYFGPGTRLTVT.

The gene calls are TRBV19 and TRBJ2-3; perhaps TRBD1 as D (6 bases). Germline CDR1 is LNHDA and CDR2 is SQIVND (reference sequence). Trimming took off 4 bases at V and 6 bases at J, with 8 bases between the two ends. CDR3 size: 12 residues. The CDR3 loop is CASSRDTDTQYF. DNA for the CDR3: TGTGCCAGTAGTAGGGACACCGATACGCAGTATTTT. Looking up the rest from reference TRBV19 and TRBJ2-3 gives the full variable domain: DGGITQSPKYLFRKEGQNVTLSCEQNLNHDAMYWYRQDPGQGLRLIYYSQIVNDFQKGDIAEGYSVSREKKESFPLTVTSAQKNPTAFYLCASSRDTDTQYFGPGTRLTVL.

V and J are TRBV5-1 and TRBJ1-1, with D maybe TRBD1 (5 bases). Trimming took 3 bases from V and 8 from J, leaving 14 bases between them. CDR3 length: 13 amino acids. Germline CDR1 SGHRS, CDR2 YFSETQ. This chain's CDR3 is CASSSSTGTEAFF. The CDR3 bases are TGCGCCAGCAGCTCCTCTACAGGTACCGAAGCTTTCTTT.

The rearrangement uses TRBV10-1 and TRBJ2-2, with 8 bases that match TRBD2. CDR3 size: 14 residues. CDR1 is WNHNN and CDR2 is SYGVQD in the germline V gene (reference sequence). V lost 4 bases and J lost 6; bases outside the gene matches: 4. For the CDR3, the DNA is TGCGCCAGCAGTGGTCGGACTAGCCCCGGGGAGCTGTTTTTT. Its protein product is CASSGRTSPGELFF.

This chain links TRBV4-1 with TRBJ1-3; D is unresolved. V dropped 0 bases and J dropped 0 bases, with 9 bases sitting between them. Germline values: CDR1 MGHRA, CDR2 YSYEKL. CDR3 length: 16 residues. The CDR3 protein is CASSQDPAVSGNTIYF. The CDR3 DNA reads as TGCGCCAGCAGCCAAGATCCGGCTGTCTCTGGAAACACCATATATTTT.

The rearrangement uses TRBV11-1 and TRBJ1-1; D not resolved. Deletions cut 1 base from V and 1 base from J, with 4 bases between. The CDR3 sequence is 13 residues long. Looked up from germline, CDR1 is SGHAT and CDR2 is FQDESV (reference sequence). CDR3 region: CASSLDENTEAFF. CDR3 nucleotides: TGTGCCAGCAGCTTAGATGAGAACACTGAAGCTTTCTTT.

This chain links TRBV6-1 with TRBJ2-1, with D perhaps matching TRBD1 (5 bases). CDR3 length: 12 residues. The V end lost 6 bases, the J end lost 4 bases, and 7 bases lay between the germline ends. Germline V gene data show CDR1 as MNHNS and CDR2 as SASEGT. The chain's CDR3 is CASSTGYNEQFF. The CDR3 DNA reads TGTGCCAGCAGCACAGGTTACAATGAGCAGTTCTTC.

The chain links TRBV4-2 to TRBJ1-2, with D uncertain. V was clipped by 1 base and J by 1 base, with 7 bases between them. Germline V gene data show CDR1 as LGHNA and CDR2 as YNFKEQ. CDR3 length: 14 amino acids. This chain's CDR3 is CASSQGRSNYGYTF. CDR3 coding DNA: TGTGCCAGCAGCCAAGGCCGGAGTAACTATGGCTACACCTTC.

The chain is built from TRBV19 and TRBJ2-2, with TRBD1 matching 9 bases. Germline V gene data show CDR1 as LNHDA and CDR2 as SQIVND (reference sequence). J lost 1 base, V lost 0 bases, and 3 bases had no gene match. The CDR3 loop spans 17 amino acids. Written as DNA, the CDR3 is TGTGCCAGTAGTATAGAAACGGGACAGGGGAACACCGGGGAGCTGTTTTTT. The encoded protein is CASSIETGQGNTGELFF.

This clone occurred once. V usage is TRBV28 and J usage is TRBJ2-7; D is perhaps TRBD2 (6 bases). Trimming removed 5 bases from V and 3 bases from J, with 14 bases in between. The CDR3 has 14 amino acids. Looked up from germline, CDR1 is MDHEN and CDR2 is SYDVKM. The CDR3 region is CASSPGDSSYEQYF. CDR3 nucleotides: TGTGCCAGCAGTCCGGGGGACTCCAGCTACGAGCAGTACTTC.

This chain links TRBV27 with TRBJ1-2; 7 nucleotides align to TRBD1. In germline, CDR1 is MNHEY, CDR2 SMNVEV (reference sequence). The CDR3 runs 13 residues. The ends lost 6 bases at V and 4 bases at J; junction bases unmatched: 5. CDR3 in amino acids: CASRGQSGYGYTF. CDR3 nucleotides: TGTGCCAGCAGGGGACAGTCTGGCTATGGCTACACCTTC.

The chain joins TRBV2 to TRBJ2-7; D is possibly TRBD2 (5 bases). Germline CDR1 SNHLY, CDR2 FYNNEI. V lost 7 bases, J lost 0 bases, and 13 bases lay in between. CDR3 length equals 14 residues. The DNA for the CDR3 is TGTGCCAGCATGAGGACTGGGAGCTCCTACGAGCAGTACTTC. The encoded protein is CASMRTGSSYEQYF.

The chain uses TRBV6-6 and TRBJ2-3, with D perhaps TRBD1 (5 bases). V dropped 4 bases and J dropped 5 bases, with 10 bases sitting between them. Germline V gene sequence: CDR1 MNHNY, CDR2 SVGAGI (reference sequence). The CDR3 runs 13 residues. In DNA form, the CDR3 reads TGTGCCAGCAGTTCAGGAAGGGGAGATACGCAGTATTTT. Protein sequence: CASSSGRGDTQYF.

This rearrangement joins TRBV30 to TRBJ2-3; D may be TRBD2 (6 bases). The germline CDR1 and CDR2 sequences are GTSNPN and SVGIG (reference sequence). The length of the CDR3 is 16 residues. Between the trimmed V and J ends, which lost 6 bases and 2 bases, there was a span of 21 bases. Written as DNA, the CDR3 is TGTGCCTGCTGCCTCCTCGGAGGGAGTTTCACAGATACGCAGTATTTT. Its translation is CACCLLGGSFTDTQYF. The full variable domain, with the rest looked up from reference TRBV30 and TRBJ2-3, is SQTIHQWPATLVQPVGSPLSLECTVEGTSNPNLYWYRQAAGRGLQLLFYSVGIGQISSEVPQNLSASRPQDRQFILSSKKLLLSDSGFYLCACCLLGGSFTDTQYFGPGTRLTVL.